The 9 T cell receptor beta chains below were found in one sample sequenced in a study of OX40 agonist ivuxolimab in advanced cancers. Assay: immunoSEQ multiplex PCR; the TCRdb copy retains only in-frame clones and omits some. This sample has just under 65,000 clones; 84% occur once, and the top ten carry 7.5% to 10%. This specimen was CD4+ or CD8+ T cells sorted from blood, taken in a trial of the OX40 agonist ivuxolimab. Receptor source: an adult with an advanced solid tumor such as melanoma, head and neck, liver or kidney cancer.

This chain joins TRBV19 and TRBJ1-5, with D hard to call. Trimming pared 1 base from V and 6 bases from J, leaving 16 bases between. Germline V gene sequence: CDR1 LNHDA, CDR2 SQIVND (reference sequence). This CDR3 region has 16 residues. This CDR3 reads CASSIGGRSYGQPQHF. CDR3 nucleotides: TGTGCCAGTAGTATAGGCGGCAGGAGTTACGGTCAGCCCCAGCATTTT.

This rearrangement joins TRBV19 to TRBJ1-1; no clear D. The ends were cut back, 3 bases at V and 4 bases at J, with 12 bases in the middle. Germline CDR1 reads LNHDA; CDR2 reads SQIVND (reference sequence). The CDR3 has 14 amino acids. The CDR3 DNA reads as TGTGCCAGTAGTATGCCAGGACTTGGCACTGAAGCTTTCTTT. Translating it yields CASSMPGLGTEAFF.

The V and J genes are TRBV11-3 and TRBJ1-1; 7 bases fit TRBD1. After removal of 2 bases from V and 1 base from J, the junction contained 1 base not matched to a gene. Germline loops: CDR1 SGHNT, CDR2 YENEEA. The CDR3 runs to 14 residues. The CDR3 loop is CASSLTGANTEAFF. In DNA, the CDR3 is TGTGCCAGCAGCTTAACAGGGGCGAACACTGAAGCTTTCTTT.

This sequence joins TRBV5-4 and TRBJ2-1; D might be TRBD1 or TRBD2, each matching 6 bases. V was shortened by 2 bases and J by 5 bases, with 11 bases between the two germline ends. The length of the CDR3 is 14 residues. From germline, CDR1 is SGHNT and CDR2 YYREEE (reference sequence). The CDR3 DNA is TGTGCCAGCAGCTTACAGGGACTCGACAATGAGCAGTTCTTC. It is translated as CASSLQGLDNEQFF.

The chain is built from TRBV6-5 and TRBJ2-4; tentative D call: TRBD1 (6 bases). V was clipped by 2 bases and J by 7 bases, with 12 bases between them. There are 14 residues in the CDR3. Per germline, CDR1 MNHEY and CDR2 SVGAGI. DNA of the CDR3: TGTGCCAGCAGTTACGGGGGCCTCGGGAACATTCAGTACTTC. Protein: CASSYGGLGNIQYF.

The CDR3 nucleotides read TGTGCCAGTAGTCTCTCAGGGGGCGATTATGGCTACACCTTC. Its translation is CASSLSGGDYGYTF. V gene TRBV19 combines with J gene TRBJ1-2; the match to TRBD1 covers 8 bases. J was trimmed by 5 bases and V by 5 bases; bases with no gene match: 7. Per germline, CDR1 LNHDA and CDR2 SQIVND (reference sequence). There are 14 residues in the CDR3.

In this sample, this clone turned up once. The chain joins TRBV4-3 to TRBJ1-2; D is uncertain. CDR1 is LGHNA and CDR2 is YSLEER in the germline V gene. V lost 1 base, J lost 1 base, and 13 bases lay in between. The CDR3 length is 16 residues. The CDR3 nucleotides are TGCGCCAGCAGCCAAGTTGTGACTGGGTATAACTATGGCTACACCTTC. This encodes CASSQVVTGYNYGYTF.

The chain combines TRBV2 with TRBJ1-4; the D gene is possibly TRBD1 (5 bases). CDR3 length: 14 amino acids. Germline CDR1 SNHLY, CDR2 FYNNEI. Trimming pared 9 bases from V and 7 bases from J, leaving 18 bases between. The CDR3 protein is CARRGRTLGEKLFF. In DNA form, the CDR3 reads TGTGCCAGAAGGGGCAGGACGCTTGGTGAAAAACTGTTTTTT. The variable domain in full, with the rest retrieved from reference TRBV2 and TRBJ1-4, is EPEVTQTPSHQVTQMGQEVILRCVPISNHLYFYWYRQILGQKVEFLVSFYNNEISEKSEIFDDQFSVERPDGSNFTLKIRSTKLEDSAMYFCARRGRTLGEKLFFGSGTQLSVL.

CDR3 nucleotides: TGCGCCAGCAGCTTGTGGCAGGGGGCGCGGGAGCAGTACTTC. Amino acids: CASSLWQGAREQYF. The rearrangement links TRBV5-1 to TRBJ2-5; possible D gene TRBD1, 8 bases. Trimming took off 1 base at V and 11 bases at J, with 18 bases between the two ends. CDR1 SGHRS and CDR2 YFSETQ come from the germline V gene. This CDR3 has 14 amino acids.